Following are 7 T cell receptor beta chains from one sample sequenced in a study of cytomegalovirus exposure and HLA in healthy donors. 60 Vbeta and 13 Jbeta primers were used in PCR. Measured with immunoSEQ multiplex PCR; TCRdb has only the in-frame clones, and not every one. This table holds 85,000 to 130,000 clones, nearly 80% found once. The source material was PBMCs. The origin of the receptors is a man between 60 and 75 years old in good health and CMV-seropositive.

The chain couples TRBV11-1 to TRBJ1-1; 9 bases fit TRBD1. Germline-derived CDR1 and CDR2 are SGHAT and FQDESV (reference sequence). V lost 5 bases to trimming and J lost 4 bases; unmatched junction nucleotides: 2. There are 13 residues in the CDR3. CDR3 in amino acids: CASSRTGVTEAFF. The CDR3, as DNA: TGTGCCAGCAGCCGGACAGGGGTCACTGAAGCTTTCTTT.

This chain joins TRBV5-5 and TRBJ2-3; 11 nucleotides agree with TRBD2. V shed 3 bases and J 8 bases; nucleotides not matched to a gene: 11. This CDR3 comprises 16 residues. CDR1 SGHKS and CDR2 YYEKEE come from the germline V gene (reference sequence). The CDR3 DNA reads as TGTGCCAGCAGCTGGGGGGGACTAGCGGTACCAGGTACGCAGTATTTT. Translated, it gives CASSWGGLAVPGTQYF.

V is TRBV25-1 and J is TRBJ2-7; D not certain. This CDR3 spans 16 amino acids. Trimming left V 2 bases short and J 1 base short, with 15 bases between. Germline CDR1 reads MGHDK; CDR2 reads SYGVNS. CDR3 in DNA: TGTGCCAGCAGTGAAATTGAGGCAGCGCTTTCCTACGAGCAGTACTTC. Its translation: CASSEIEAALSYEQYF.

The rearrangement links TRBV4-2 to TRBJ2-6; a possible D gene is TRBD2 (7 bases). Germline V gene data show CDR1 as LGHNA and CDR2 as YNFKEQ. The length of the CDR3 is 17 residues. Trimming left V 0 bases short and J 4 bases short, with 13 bases between. Written as DNA, the CDR3 is TGTGCCAGCAGCCAAGATTTCGGGGGGCGGGGGGCCAACGTCCTGACTTTC. Protein: CASSQDFGGRGANVLTF.

The chain employs TRBV7-6 and TRBJ1-4, with a possible D match to TRBD1 (6 bases). CDR1 SGHVS and CDR2 FNYEAQ come from the germline V gene. Trimming left V 2 bases short and J 8 bases short, with 15 bases between. The CDR3 is 15 residues long. Written as DNA, the CDR3 is TGTGCCAGCAGCTTAAGGGGGGGCTCAGGGGAAAAACTGTTTTTT. It translates to CASSLRGGSGEKLFF.

V is TRBV9 and J is TRBJ2-5, with TRBD2 matching over 7 bases. The length of the CDR3 is 16 residues. The germline V gene has CDR1 SGDLS and CDR2 YYNGEE. J lost 4 bases, V lost 1 base, and 10 bases had no gene match. CDR3 region: CASSVSGTSGAETQYF. In DNA, the CDR3 is TGTGCCAGCAGCGTAAGCGGAACCAGCGGGGCAGAGACCCAGTACTTC.

This sequence joins TRBV6-6 and TRBJ2-5, with 9 bases fitting TRBD2. Per the germline V gene, CDR1 is MNHNY and CDR2 is SVGAGI (reference sequence). The V segment lost 6 bases and the J segment 0 bases; nucleotides outside the gene matches: 2. CDR3 length: 14 amino acids. The CDR3 bases are TGTGCCAGCAGGGGACTAGCTTACCAAGAGACCCAGTACTTC. It is translated as CASRGLAYQETQYF.